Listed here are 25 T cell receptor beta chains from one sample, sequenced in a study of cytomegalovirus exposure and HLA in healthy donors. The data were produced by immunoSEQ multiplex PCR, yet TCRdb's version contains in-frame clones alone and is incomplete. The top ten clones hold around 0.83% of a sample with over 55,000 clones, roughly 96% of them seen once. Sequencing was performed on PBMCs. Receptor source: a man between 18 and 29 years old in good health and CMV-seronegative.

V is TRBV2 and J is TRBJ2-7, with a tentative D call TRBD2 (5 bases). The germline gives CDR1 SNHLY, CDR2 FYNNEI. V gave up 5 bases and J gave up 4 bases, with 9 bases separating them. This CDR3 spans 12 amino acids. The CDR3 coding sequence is TGTGCCAGCAGTCCTACGGGGTACGAGCAGTACTTC. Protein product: CASSPTGYEQYF. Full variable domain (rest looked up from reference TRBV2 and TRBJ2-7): EPEVTQTPSHQVTQMGQEVILRCVPISNHLYFYWYRQILGQKVEFLVSFYNNEISEKSEIFDDQFSVERPDGSNFTLKIRSTKLEDSAMYFCASSPTGYEQYFGPGTRLTVT.

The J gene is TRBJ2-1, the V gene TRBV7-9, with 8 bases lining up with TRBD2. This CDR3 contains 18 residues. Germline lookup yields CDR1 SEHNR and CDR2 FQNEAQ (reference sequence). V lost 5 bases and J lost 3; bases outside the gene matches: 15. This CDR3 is CASSVRPMGSGDYNEQFF. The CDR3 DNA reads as TGTGCCAGCAGCGTACGCCCGATGGGTAGCGGGGACTACAATGAGCAGTTCTTC. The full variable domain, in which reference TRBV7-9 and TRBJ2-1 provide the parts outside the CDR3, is DTGVSQNPRHKITKRGQNVTFRCDPISEHNRLYWYRQTLGQGPEFLTYFQNEAQLEKSRLLSDRFSAERPKGSFSTLEIQRTEQGDSAMYLCASSVRPMGSGDYNEQFFGPGTRLTVL.

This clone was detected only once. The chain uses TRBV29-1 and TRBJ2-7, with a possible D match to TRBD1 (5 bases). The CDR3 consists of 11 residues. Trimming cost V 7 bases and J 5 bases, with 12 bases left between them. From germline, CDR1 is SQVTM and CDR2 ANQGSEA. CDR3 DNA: TGCAGCGGCAGACAGTTCAACGAGCAGTACTTC. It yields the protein CSGRQFNEQYF.

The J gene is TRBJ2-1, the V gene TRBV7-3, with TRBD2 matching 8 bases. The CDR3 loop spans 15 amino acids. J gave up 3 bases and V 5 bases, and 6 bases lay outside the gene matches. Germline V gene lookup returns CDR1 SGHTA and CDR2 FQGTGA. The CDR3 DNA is TGTGCCAGCAGCCCCCGGGAGGGCGGCTACAATGAGCAGTTCTTC. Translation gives CASSPREGGYNEQFF. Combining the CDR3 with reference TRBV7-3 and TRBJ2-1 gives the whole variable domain GAGVSQTPSNKVTEKGKYVELRCDPISGHTALYWYRQSLGQGPEFLIYFQGTGAADDSGLPNDRFFAVRPEGSVSTLKIQRTERGDSAVYLCASSPREGGYNEQFFGPGTRLTVL.

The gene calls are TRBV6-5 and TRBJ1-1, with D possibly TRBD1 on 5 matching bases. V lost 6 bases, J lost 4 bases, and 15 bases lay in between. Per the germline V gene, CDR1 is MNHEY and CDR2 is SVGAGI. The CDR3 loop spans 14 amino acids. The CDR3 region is CASSLMWGSTEAFF. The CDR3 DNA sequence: TGTGCCAGCAGCCTTATGTGGGGCAGCACTGAAGCTTTCTTT.

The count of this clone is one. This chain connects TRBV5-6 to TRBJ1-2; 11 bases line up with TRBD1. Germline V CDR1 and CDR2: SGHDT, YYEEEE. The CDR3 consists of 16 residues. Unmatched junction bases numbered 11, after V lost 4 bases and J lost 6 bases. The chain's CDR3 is CASSPGPGQGEDGYTF. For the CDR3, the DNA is TGTGCCAGCAGCCCTGGACCGGGACAGGGGGAGGATGGCTACACCTTC.

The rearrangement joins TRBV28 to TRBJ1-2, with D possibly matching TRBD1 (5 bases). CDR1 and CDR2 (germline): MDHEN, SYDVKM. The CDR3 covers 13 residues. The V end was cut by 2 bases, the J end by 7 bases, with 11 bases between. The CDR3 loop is CASSLAGSGGYTF. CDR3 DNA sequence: TGTGCCAGCAGTTTAGCAGGGTCTGGTGGCTACACCTTC.

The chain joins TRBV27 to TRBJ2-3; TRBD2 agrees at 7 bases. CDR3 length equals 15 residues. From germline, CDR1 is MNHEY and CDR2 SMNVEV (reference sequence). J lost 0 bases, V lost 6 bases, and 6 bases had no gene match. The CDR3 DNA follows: TGTGCCAGCAGCTGGGCTAGCGGCAGCACAGATACGCAGTATTTT. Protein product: CASSWASGSTDTQYF.

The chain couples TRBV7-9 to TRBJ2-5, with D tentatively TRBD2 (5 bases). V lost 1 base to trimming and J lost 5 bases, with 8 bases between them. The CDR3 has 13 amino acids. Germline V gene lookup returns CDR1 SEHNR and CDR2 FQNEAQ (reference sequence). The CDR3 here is CASSLGGSETQYF. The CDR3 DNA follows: TGTGCCAGCAGCTTAGGAGGGAGCGAGACCCAGTACTTC. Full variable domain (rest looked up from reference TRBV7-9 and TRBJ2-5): DTGVSQNPRHKITKRGQNVTFRCDPISEHNRLYWYRQTLGQGPEFLTYFQNEAQLEKSRLLSDRFSAERPKGSFSTLEIQRTEQGDSAMYLCASSLGGSETQYFGPGTRLLVL.

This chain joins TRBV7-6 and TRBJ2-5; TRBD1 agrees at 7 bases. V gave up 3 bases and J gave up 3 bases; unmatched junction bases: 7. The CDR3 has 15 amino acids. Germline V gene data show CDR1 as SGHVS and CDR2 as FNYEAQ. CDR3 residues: CASSFFSGTEETQYF. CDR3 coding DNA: TGTGCCAGCAGCTTTTTCTCCGGGACAGAAGAGACCCAGTACTTC.

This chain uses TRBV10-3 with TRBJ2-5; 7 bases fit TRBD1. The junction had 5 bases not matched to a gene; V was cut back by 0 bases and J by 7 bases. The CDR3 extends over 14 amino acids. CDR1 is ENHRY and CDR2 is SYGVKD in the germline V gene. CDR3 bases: TGTGCCATCAGTGAGTCGGTAGGGGGCGGGACCCAGTACTTC. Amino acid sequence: CAISESVGGGTQYF.

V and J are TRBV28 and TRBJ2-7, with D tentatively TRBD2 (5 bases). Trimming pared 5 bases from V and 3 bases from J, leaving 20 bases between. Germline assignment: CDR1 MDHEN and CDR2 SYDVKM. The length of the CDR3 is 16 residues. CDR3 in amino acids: CASSLDGVSDYYEQYF. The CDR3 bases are TGTGCCAGCAGTCTAGACGGGGTCAGCGACTACTACGAGCAGTACTTC.

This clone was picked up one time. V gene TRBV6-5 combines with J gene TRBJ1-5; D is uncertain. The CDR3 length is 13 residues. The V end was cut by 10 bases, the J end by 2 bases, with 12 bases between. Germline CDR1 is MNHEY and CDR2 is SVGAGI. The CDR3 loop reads CATRRSGNQPQHF. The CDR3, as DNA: TGTGCCACACGACGGAGCGGCAATCAGCCCCAGCATTTT.

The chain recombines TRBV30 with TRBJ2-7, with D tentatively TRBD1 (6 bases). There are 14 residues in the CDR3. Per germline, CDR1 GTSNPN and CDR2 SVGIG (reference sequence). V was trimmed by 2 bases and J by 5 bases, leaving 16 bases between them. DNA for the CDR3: TGTGCCTGGAGTAGCTGGCAGGGGAAGCACGAGCAGTACTTC. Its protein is CAWSSWQGKHEQYF. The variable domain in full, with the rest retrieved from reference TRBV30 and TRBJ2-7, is SQTIHQWPATLVQPVGSPLSLECTVEGTSNPNLYWYRQAAGRGLQLLFYSVGIGQISSEVPQNLSASRPQDRQFILSSKKLLLSDSGFYLCAWSSWQGKHEQYFGPGTRLTVT.

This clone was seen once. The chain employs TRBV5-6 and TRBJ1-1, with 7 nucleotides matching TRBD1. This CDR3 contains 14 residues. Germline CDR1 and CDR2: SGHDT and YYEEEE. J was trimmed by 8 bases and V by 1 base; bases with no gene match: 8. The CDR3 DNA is TGTGCCAGCAGCTTGCCGCAGGGGGGTATCGAAGCTTTCTTT. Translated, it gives CASSLPQGGIEAFF. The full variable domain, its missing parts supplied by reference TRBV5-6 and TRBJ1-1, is DAGVTQSPTHLIKTRGQQVTLRCSPKSGHDTVSWYQQALGQGPQFIFQYYEEEERQRGNFPDRFSGHQFPNYSSELNVNALLLGDSALYLCASSLPQGGIEAFFGQGTRLTVV.

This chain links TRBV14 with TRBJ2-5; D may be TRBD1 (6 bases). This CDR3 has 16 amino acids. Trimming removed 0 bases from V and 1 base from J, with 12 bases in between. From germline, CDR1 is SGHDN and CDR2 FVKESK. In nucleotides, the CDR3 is TGTGCCAGCAGCCAAGACGACAGGCTCCTCCAAGAGACCCAGTACTTC. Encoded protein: CASSQDDRLLQETQYF.

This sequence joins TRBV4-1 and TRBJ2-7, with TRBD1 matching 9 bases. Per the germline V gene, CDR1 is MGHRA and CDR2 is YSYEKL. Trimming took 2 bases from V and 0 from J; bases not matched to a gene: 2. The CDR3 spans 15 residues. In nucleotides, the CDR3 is TGCGCCAGCAGCCAATTGACAGGGGGCTCCTACGAGCAGTACTTC. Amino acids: CASSQLTGGSYEQYF.

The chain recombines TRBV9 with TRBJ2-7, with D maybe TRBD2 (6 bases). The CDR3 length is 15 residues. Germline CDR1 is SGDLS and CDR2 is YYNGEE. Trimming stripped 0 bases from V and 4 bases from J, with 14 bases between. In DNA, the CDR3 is TGTGCCAGCAGCGTAGCGTCCGGGAGTGGGTACGAGCAGTACTTC. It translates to CASSVASGSGYEQYF.

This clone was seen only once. The CDR3 bases are TGTGCCAGTAGTAACCGGGACAGGGGCCAGCGTGAGCAGTTCTTC. Encoded protein: CASSNRDRGQREQFF. The genes are TRBV19 and TRBJ2-1; 10 bases are a match to TRBD1. CDR3 length equals 15 residues. The germline gives CDR1 LNHDA, CDR2 SQIVND (reference sequence). V was pared by 4 bases and J by 9 bases, with 9 bases of the junction left unmatched.

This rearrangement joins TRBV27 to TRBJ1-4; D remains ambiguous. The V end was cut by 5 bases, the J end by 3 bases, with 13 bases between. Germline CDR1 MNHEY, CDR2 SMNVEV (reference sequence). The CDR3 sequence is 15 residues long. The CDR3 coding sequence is TGTGCCAGCAGTCCCGGTGGAGATCCTAATGAAAAACTGTTTTTT. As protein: CASSPGGDPNEKLFF.

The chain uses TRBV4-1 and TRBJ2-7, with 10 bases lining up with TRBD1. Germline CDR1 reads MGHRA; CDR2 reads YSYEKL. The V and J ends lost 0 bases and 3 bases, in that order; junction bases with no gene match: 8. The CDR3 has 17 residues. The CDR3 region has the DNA TGCGCCAGCAGCCAAGAGACAGGGGGCCGCATTAACTACGAGCAGTACTTC. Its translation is CASSQETGGRINYEQYF.

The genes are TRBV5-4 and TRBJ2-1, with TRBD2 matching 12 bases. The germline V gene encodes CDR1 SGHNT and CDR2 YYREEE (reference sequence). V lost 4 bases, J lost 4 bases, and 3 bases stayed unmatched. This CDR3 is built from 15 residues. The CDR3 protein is CASSRGLAGYNEQFF. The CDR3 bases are TGTGCCAGCAGCCGGGGACTAGCGGGTTACAATGAGCAGTTCTTC.

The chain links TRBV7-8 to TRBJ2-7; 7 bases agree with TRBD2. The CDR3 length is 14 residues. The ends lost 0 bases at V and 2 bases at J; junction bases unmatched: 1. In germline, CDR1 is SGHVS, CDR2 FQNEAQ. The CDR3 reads CASSLAAGTYEQYF. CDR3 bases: TGTGCCAGCAGCTTAGCAGCGGGGACCTACGAGCAGTACTTC.

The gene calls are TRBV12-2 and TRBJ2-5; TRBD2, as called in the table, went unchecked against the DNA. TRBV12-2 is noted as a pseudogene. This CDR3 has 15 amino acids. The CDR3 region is CASRLVTAGEETQYF. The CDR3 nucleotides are TGTGCAAGTCGCTTAGTTACGGCGGGAGAAGAGACCCAGTACTTC.

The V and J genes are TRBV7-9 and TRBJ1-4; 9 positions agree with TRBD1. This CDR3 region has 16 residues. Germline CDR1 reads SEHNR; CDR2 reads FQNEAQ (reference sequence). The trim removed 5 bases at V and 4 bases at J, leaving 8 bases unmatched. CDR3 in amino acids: CASSPGTGKDNEKLFF. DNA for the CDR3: TGTGCCAGCAGCCCCGGGACAGGGAAGGATAATGAAAAACTGTTTTTT.